This paragraph reports one TCR beta chain. V was cut by 1 base and J by 3 bases, with 7 bases left in between. The germline CDR1 and CDR2 sequences are MGHRA and YSYEKL. The CDR3 consists of 13 residues. This sample is drawn from a study of blood T cells in healthy people across ages. As for the study in general: Template-switching capture recovered about one barcoded beta molecule per two T cells.

With a J-beta primer mix and a sample-barcoded 5' primer, a second PCR ran 7 to 11 cycles. TCRdb itself ran the 5' RACE reads through MiXCR, one entry per CDR3 protein. The sample consists of 1.2 million to 1.5 million distinct CDR3 sequences, approximately 59% of them appearing once. The chain couples TRBV4-1 to TRBJ2-7; D uncertain. This receptor was obtained from a man aged 18 to 29 in good health. Sequencing was performed on blood. The CDR3 sequence: CASSQGNYYEQYF. DNA for the CDR3: TGCGCCAGCAGCCAAGGAAACTACTACGAGCAGTACTTC.